Each of the 25 T cell receptor beta chains below was sequenced from the same sample in a study of T cell changes during pregnancy in multiple sclerosis (dated by TCRdb to between 2017 and 2020). Receptors were amplified or captured by the immunoSEQ multiplex PCR assay. TCRdb obtained this table from immuneACCESS and retained in-frame rearrangements with V and J assigned. These tables miss some clones; where compared with another copy, unresolved V genes account for less than half of the shortfall, and the remainder is unexplained. This sample gives about 59,000 clones in total; about 94% of them show up just once. The ten largest clones take up 2.5% of the sample. The material was CD8+ T cells from peripheral blood mononuclear cells, obtained after pregnancy. These receptors were obtained from a female donor with multiple sclerosis, enrolled in a pregnancy study.

The J gene is TRBJ1-5, the V gene TRBV27; perhaps TRBD1 as D (6 bases). V was cut by 6 bases and J by 1 base, with 10 bases left in between. This CDR3 is built from 14 residues. CDR1 is MNHEY and CDR2 is SMNVEV in the germline V gene (reference sequence). The DNA for the CDR3 is TGTGCCAGCAGCCACAGGGACAGCAATCAGCCCCAGCATTTT. Encoded protein: CASSHRDSNQPQHF.

The rearrangement links TRBV11-3 to TRBJ2-1; TRBD2 matches 10 bases. This CDR3 comprises 18 residues. The trim removed 2 bases at V and 6 bases at J, leaving 13 bases unmatched. CDR1 and CDR2 from the germline V gene are SGHNT and YENEEA. Here the CDR3 DNA reads TGTGCCAGCAGCTTAAGGAAAGAGCGGGAGGGCCTGATCAATGAGCAGTTCTTC. Its protein product is CASSLRKEREGLINEQFF.

This clone showed up just a few times. V gene TRBV27 combines with J gene TRBJ2-7; 11 positions agree with TRBD2. Trimming took 6 bases from V and 3 from J; bases not matched to a gene: 7. Germline V lookup: CDR1 MNHEY, CDR2 SMNVEV (reference sequence). The CDR3 spans 15 residues. The CDR3 region is CASRGTSGSVYEQYF. Here the CDR3 DNA reads TGTGCCAGCAGGGGAACTAGCGGGAGTGTCTACGAGCAGTACTTC.

CDR3 sequence: CASSVPGDGEQYF. CDR3 in DNA: TGCGCCAGCAGTGTTCCCGGAGATGGCGAGCAGTACTTC. The V call is TRBV10-2, the J call TRBJ2-7; no reliable D call. The ends were cut back, 4 bases at V and 6 bases at J, with 13 bases in the middle. Germline-derived CDR1 and CDR2 are WSHSY and SAAADI. The CDR3 has 13 amino acids.

The chain combines TRBV4-1 with TRBJ1-5; D remains unclear. Germline V lookup: CDR1 MGHRA, CDR2 YSYEKL. Trimming took 2 bases from V and 5 from J, leaving 7 bases between them. The CDR3 spans 13 residues. The CDR3 is CASSQKTDQPQHF. The CDR3, as DNA: TGCGCCAGCAGCCAAAAGACTGATCAGCCCCAGCATTTT.

V and J are TRBV7-8 and TRBJ2-1, with a weak D call TRBD2 (6 bases). V lost 7 bases and J 1 base, leaving 14 bases between the germline ends. Germline V gives CDR1 SGHVS, CDR2 FQNEAQ. This CDR3 has 15 residues. The CDR3 DNA reads as TGTGCCAGCACCCCGGGGGAGCCATCCTACAATGAGCAGTTCTTC. The encoded protein is CASTPGEPSYNEQFF.

The chain has TRBV13 and TRBJ2-1; 7 positions match TRBD2. Germline V gives CDR1 PRHDT, CDR2 FYEKMQ (reference sequence). The CDR3 totals 15 residues. The V and J ends lost 2 bases and 2 bases, in that order; junction bases with no gene match: 3. The CDR3 DNA sequence: TGTGCCAGCAGCTTATCCAGCGGGACCTACAATGAGCAGTTCTTC. Amino acids: CASSLSSGTYNEQFF.

The rearrangement links TRBV7-9 to TRBJ1-1; unclear D gene. The germline CDR1 and CDR2 sequences are SEHNR and FQNEAQ (reference sequence). The CDR3 length is 12 residues. V was clipped by 4 bases and J by 7 bases, with 10 bases between them. DNA for the CDR3: TGTGCCAGCAGCTCCCGACATATTGAAGCTTTCTTT. The encoded protein is CASSSRHIEAFF.

The chain employs TRBV5-1 and TRBJ1-1; 8 bases match TRBD1. Per the germline V gene, CDR1 is SGHRS and CDR2 is YFSETQ. This CDR3 comprises 16 residues. V shed 1 base, J shed 1 base, and the junction held 6 bases outside the gene matches. CDR3 loop: CASSLQGAGRNTEAFF. The CDR3 coding sequence is TGCGCCAGCAGCTTGCAGGGGGCAGGACGGAACACTGAAGCTTTCTTT.

The CDR3 is CASSLEVLPNYGYTF. The CDR3 region has the DNA TGCGCCAGCAGCTTAGAGGTCCTCCCTAACTATGGCTACACCTTC. V is TRBV5-1 and J is TRBJ1-2; D unresolved. The length of the CDR3 is 15 residues. From germline, CDR1 is SGHRS and CDR2 YFSETQ. V gave up 2 bases and J gave up 0 bases, with 11 bases separating them. The full variable domain, in which reference TRBV5-1 and TRBJ1-2 provide the parts outside the CDR3, is KAGVTQTPRYLIKTRGQQVTLSCSPISGHRSVSWYQQTPGQGLQFLFEYFSETQRNKGNFPGRFSGRQFSNSRSEMNVSTLELGDSALYLCASSLEVLPNYGYTFGSGTRLTVV.

This clone has a single count. This rearrangement joins TRBV5-4 to TRBJ2-2; TRBD1 might be the D (6 bases). Germline V gene lookup returns CDR1 SGHNT and CDR2 YYREEE (reference sequence). The V end lost 6 bases, the J end lost 6 bases, and 12 bases lay between the germline ends. The length of the CDR3 is 13 residues. CDR3 amino acids: CASNDKGAGELFF. CDR3 DNA sequence: TGTGCCAGCAACGATAAGGGGGCCGGGGAGCTGTTTTTT.

V gene TRBV19 combines with J gene TRBJ2-3; D remains ambiguous. The CDR3 spans 12 residues. Germline assignment: CDR1 LNHDA and CDR2 SQIVND (reference sequence). V shed 2 bases and J shed 5 bases, with 5 bases lying between them. The CDR3 DNA follows: TGTGCCAGTAGTATATCCGGAGATACGCAGTATTTT. Encoded protein: CASSISGDTQYF.

V usage is TRBV13 and J usage is TRBJ2-1; TRBD2 matches at 9 bases. The CDR3 extends over 15 amino acids. The J segment lost 6 bases and the V segment lost 5 bases, leaving 8 bases of the junction unmatched. Germline assignment: CDR1 PRHDT and CDR2 FYEKMQ (reference sequence). The CDR3 protein is CASSQLAGSLNEQFF. The CDR3 DNA sequence: TGTGCCAGCAGCCAACTAGCGGGTTCCCTCAATGAGCAGTTCTTC.

The V call is TRBV5-6, the J call TRBJ2-5, with D tentatively TRBD1 (5 bases). The CDR3 extends over 15 amino acids. Germline CDR1 is SGHDT and CDR2 is YYEEEE. The germline V and J ends were trimmed by 4 bases and 4 bases, with 17 bases remaining between them. The CDR3 sequence is CASSPGRLGAETQYF. The CDR3 DNA is TGTGCCAGCAGCCCAGGTCGCTTAGGGGCAGAGACCCAGTACTTC.

V is TRBV7-9 and J is TRBJ2-2, with TRBD1 identical over 9 bases. Unmatched junction bases numbered 8, after V lost 3 bases and J lost 6 bases. This CDR3 is 16 amino acids long. Germline CDR1 and CDR2: SEHNR and FQNEAQ (reference sequence). For the CDR3, the DNA is TGTGCCAGCAGCTTCAATGGACAGGGGATCTCCGGGGAGCTGTTTTTT. Protein product: CASSFNGQGISGELFF.

As DNA, the CDR3 is TGTGCCAGCAGTGGCCGAAGGGGCCCCTACGAGCAGTACTTC. As protein: CASSGRRGPYEQYF. The rearrangement links TRBV6-4 to TRBJ2-7; the D gene is possibly TRBD1 (5 bases). CDR1 and CDR2 (germline): MRHNA, SNTAGT. The CDR3 contains 14 residues. V lost 4 bases and J 2 bases, leaving 12 bases between the germline ends.

J is TRBJ1-2 and V is TRBV30; no clear D. Per the germline V gene, CDR1 is GTSNPN and CDR2 is SVGIG (reference sequence). The CDR3 contains 13 residues. Trimming pared 0 bases from V and 6 bases from J, leaving 11 bases between. The CDR3 coding sequence is TGTGCCTGGAGTGTATCTGGCAGCGATGGCTACACCTTC. It translates to CAWSVSGSDGYTF.

The gene calls are TRBV2 and TRBJ2-3; TRBD2 is a possible D gene (6 bases). Germline assignment: CDR1 SNHLY and CDR2 FYNNEI. Trimming removed 6 bases at V and 0 bases at J, with 7 bases between. The CDR3 sequence is 13 residues long. CDR3 nucleotide sequence: TGTGCCAGCAGGGGGACTAGCACAGATACGCAGTATTTT. Translating gives CASRGTSTDTQYF.

The chain combines TRBV5-6 with TRBJ1-2; no firm D call. The CDR3 covers 14 residues. The germline V gene encodes CDR1 SGHDT and CDR2 YYEEEE. The germline V and J ends were trimmed by 0 bases and 1 base, with 7 bases remaining between them. The chain's CDR3 is CASSLGEINYGYTF. DNA of the CDR3: TGTGCCAGCAGCTTGGGAGAAATTAACTATGGCTACACCTTC.

Regarding this clone: At one boundary the junction diverges from the germline segment, which might be a read error. The chain has TRBV18 and TRBJ2-1; 11 bases fit TRBD1. Looked up from germline, CDR1 is KGHSH and CDR2 is LQKENI. The CDR3 loop spans 18 amino acids. The CDR3 is CASSPPGQGVLVDKEQFF. DNA for the CDR3: TGTGCCAGCTCACCACCGGGACAGGGGGTTTTAGTGGACAAAGAGCAGTTCTTC.

The V gene is TRBV4-1, the J gene TRBJ2-1; a weak D match, TRBD1 (6 bases). V lost 0 bases to trimming and J lost 2 bases, with 11 bases between them. Germline CDR1 and CDR2: MGHRA and YSYEKL. CDR3 length: 16 residues. DNA of the CDR3: TGCGCCAGCAGCCAAGAAGGTGACAGGACCTACAATGAGCAGTTCTTC. Protein sequence: CASSQEGDRTYNEQFF.

The J gene is TRBJ2-7, the V gene TRBV9; D perhaps matches TRBD2 (6 bases). The CDR3 is 14 amino acids. V was cut by 2 bases and J by 2 bases, with 11 bases left in between. Germline-derived CDR1 and CDR2 are SGDLS and YYNGEE. The CDR3 reads CASSVGGRTYEQYF. CDR3 nucleotides: TGTGCCAGCAGCGTGGGGGGTAGAACCTACGAGCAGTACTTC.

The chain has TRBV27 and TRBJ2-1; 8 bases are a match to TRBD1. CDR3 size: 17 residues. V trimming: 6 bases; J trimming: 3 bases; junction bases outside the gene matches: 13. Germline-derived CDR1 and CDR2 are MNHEY and SMNVEV (reference sequence). The CDR3 loop reads CASRSGGPMTNYNEQFF. The CDR3 region has the DNA TGTGCCAGCAGGTCAGGGGGCCCTATGACTAACTACAATGAGCAGTTCTTC.

The chain is built from TRBV30 and TRBJ2-7; D possibly corresponds to TRBD1 (6 bases). The CDR3 consists of 13 residues. V was cut by 2 bases and J by 5 bases, with 13 bases left in between. Germline V gene lookup returns CDR1 GTSNPN and CDR2 SVGIG (reference sequence). CDR3 bases: TGTGCCTGGAGTACAGGGTTTGGTAACGAGCAGTACTTC. It yields the protein CAWSTGFGNEQYF.

The rearrangement links TRBV5-4 to TRBJ1-3, with a tentative D call TRBD1 (6 bases). Germline V CDR1 and CDR2: SGHNT, YYREEE (reference sequence). The CDR3 runs to 14 residues. V was cut by 4 bases and J by 3 bases, with 11 bases left in between. The CDR3 nucleotides read TGTGCCAGCAGCCCAGGGGTGGTTGGAAACACCATATATTTT. It is translated as CASSPGVVGNTIYF.